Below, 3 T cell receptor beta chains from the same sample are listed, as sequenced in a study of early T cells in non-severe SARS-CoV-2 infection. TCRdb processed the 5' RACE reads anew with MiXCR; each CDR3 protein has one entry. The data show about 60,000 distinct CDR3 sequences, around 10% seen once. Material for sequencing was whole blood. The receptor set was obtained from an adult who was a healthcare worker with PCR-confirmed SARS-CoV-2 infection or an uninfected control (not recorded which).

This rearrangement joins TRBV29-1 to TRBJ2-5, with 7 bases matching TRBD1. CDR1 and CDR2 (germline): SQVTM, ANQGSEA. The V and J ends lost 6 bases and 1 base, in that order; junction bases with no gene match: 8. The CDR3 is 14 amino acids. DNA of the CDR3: TGCAGCGTCGAACGGGACAGAGGCCAAGAGACCCAGTACTTC. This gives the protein CSVERDRGQETQYF.

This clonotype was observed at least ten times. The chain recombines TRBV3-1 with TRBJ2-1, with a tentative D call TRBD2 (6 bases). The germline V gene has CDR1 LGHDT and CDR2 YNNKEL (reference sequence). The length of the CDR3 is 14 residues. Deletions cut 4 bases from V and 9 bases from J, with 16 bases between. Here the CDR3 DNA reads TGTGCCAGCAGCCCTAGCGCCACAGACGGTGAGCAGTTCTTC. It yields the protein CASSPSATDGEQFF.

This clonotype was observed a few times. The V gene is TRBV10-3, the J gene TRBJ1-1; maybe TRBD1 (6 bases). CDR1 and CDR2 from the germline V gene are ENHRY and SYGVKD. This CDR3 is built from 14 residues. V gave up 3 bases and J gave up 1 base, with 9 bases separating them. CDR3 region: CAISDWTENTEAFF. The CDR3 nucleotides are TGTGCCATCAGTGATTGGACAGAGAACACTGAAGCTTTCTTT.